Below are 6 T cell receptor beta chains sequenced from a single sample in a study of cytomegalovirus exposure and HLA in healthy donors. The PCR used 60 Vbeta and 13 Jbeta primers. Sequencing was performed with immunoSEQ multiplex PCR; in TCRdb, only in-frame clones are kept and a portion is missing. The profile shows over 45,000 clones, about 83% of them singletons. Material: PBMCs. The receptors originated from a man aged 25 to 45 in good health and CMV-seronegative.

This clone was recorded only once. The CDR3 DNA is TGTGCCAGCAGTGGCGGGGCTCTCGGAGAAAAACTGTTTTTT. This encodes CASSGGALGEKLFF. The chain links TRBV27 to TRBJ1-4; D might be TRBD1 (5 bases). Germline CDR1 reads MNHEY; CDR2 reads SMNVEV (reference sequence). The CDR3 extends over 14 amino acids. V was shortened by 5 bases and J by 8 bases, with 15 bases between the two germline ends.

The chain has TRBV5-1 and TRBJ2-1, with D possibly TRBD1 on 6 matching bases. Germline lookup yields CDR1 SGHRS and CDR2 YFSETQ. Trimming pared 2 bases from V and 8 bases from J, leaving 11 bases between. This CDR3 has 13 residues. CDR3: CASSLQGKDEQFF. The CDR3 nucleotides read TGCGCCAGCAGCTTACAGGGTAAGGATGAGCAGTTCTTC.

CDR3 region: CASSRSYNSPLHF. CDR3 nucleotide sequence: TGTGCCAGCAGCCGGTCCTATAATTCACCCCTCCACTTT. The chain uses TRBV9 and TRBJ1-6; no definite D call. The V gene lost 4 bases and the J gene lost 1 base, with 3 bases spanning the gap. The germline CDR1 and CDR2 sequences are SGDLS and YYNGEE. The CDR3 has 13 residues.

This rearrangement joins TRBV19 to TRBJ1-5, with 7 bases that match TRBD1. Looked up from germline, CDR1 is LNHDA and CDR2 is SQIVND (reference sequence). This CDR3 region has 13 residues. The trim removed 7 bases at V and 4 bases at J, leaving 4 bases unmatched. In DNA form, the CDR3 reads TGTGCCAGTAAACGGGACAGTAATCAGCCCCAGCATTTT. Protein sequence: CASKRDSNQPQHF.

The V and J genes are TRBV4-3 and TRBJ2-7, with D unresolved. Trimming cost V 0 bases and J 3 bases, with 9 bases left between them. The germline CDR1 and CDR2 sequences are LGHNA and YSLEER. This CDR3 region has 14 residues. The CDR3 loop is CASSQDLEYYEQYF. In nucleotides, the CDR3 is TGCGCCAGCAGCCAAGATTTGGAGTACTACGAGCAGTACTTC.

This chain connects TRBV6-6 to TRBJ1-4, with 8 bases matching TRBD1. The J segment lost 3 bases and the V segment lost 6 bases, leaving 6 bases of the junction unmatched. The length of the CDR3 is 15 residues. The germline V gene has CDR1 MNHNY and CDR2 SVGAGI (reference sequence). The DNA of the CDR3 is TGTGCCAGCAGGGCAGGGGGCGAAGCTAATGAAAAACTGTTTTTT. This gives the protein CASRAGGEANEKLFF.